These 18 T cell receptor beta chains share one sample of origin, sequenced in a study of T cell clonality in common variable immunodeficiency. Sequencing used immunoSEQ multiplex PCR; TCRdb keeps in-frame clones, though not all of them. The table lists 30,000 to 45,000 clones, with no singletons. The sequenced sample consisted of peripheral blood mononuclear cells. Every receptor here comes from a person aged 18 to 75 in good health.

With respect to this clone: The DNA ends 3 residues before the CDR3 does, and the rest of the CDR3 is filled in from the germline J gene. V and J are TRBV7-8 and TRBJ2-1; 7 bases agree with TRBD1. V was pared by 5 bases and J by 2 bases, with 9 bases of the junction left unmatched. Germline assignment: CDR1 SGHVS and CDR2 FQNEAQ. The CDR3 runs to 16 residues. The CDR3 loop is CASSQSGTEPYNEQFF. Partial CDR3 DNA: TGTGCCAGCAGCCAAAGTGGGACAGAGCCCTACAATGAG.

The sample holds a few counts of this clone. With the read ending 3 residues before the CDR3 end, the germline J gene is used to fill in that end. The chain is built from TRBV5-6 and TRBJ1-2; no definite D call. CDR3 length equals 13 residues. CDR1 is SGHDT and CDR2 is YYEEEE in the germline V gene. The part of the CDR3 DNA that was read is TGTGCCAGCAGCTTCGATCAGGCGAAGGGC. Protein: CASSFDQAKG. In full, the CDR3 is CASSFDQAKGYTF.

This clone has at least ten counts. The read ends 3 residues before the CDR3 terminus; that terminus is restored from the germline J gene. The gene calls are TRBV5-1 and TRBJ2-3; 11 positions agree with TRBD2. The CDR3 is made up of 17 amino acids. Germline lookup yields CDR1 SGHRS and CDR2 YFSETQ. J was trimmed by 3 bases and V by 5 bases; bases with no gene match: 11. CDR3 loop: CASRPPLAGGGTDTQYF. CDR3 bases read: TGCGCCAGCAGACCACCCCTAGCGGGAGGAGGTACAGATACG.

About this clone itself: The read ends 3 residues early relative to the CDR3; the germline J gene fills the gap. V is TRBV6-1 and J is TRBJ1-2; the D is unclear. The CDR3 spans 12 residues. Germline V gives CDR1 MNHNS, CDR2 SASEGT. CDR3 sequence: CASSEALNTYTF. CDR3 DNA, as far as it was read: TGTGCCAGCAGTGAAGCGCTAAATACC.

This clone was observed at least ten times. Read sequence stops 3 residues before the CDR3 end, and the germline J gene provides the missing end. This sequence joins TRBV5-1 and TRBJ2-7; TRBD1 agrees at 8 bases. Looked up from germline, CDR1 is SGHRS and CDR2 is YFSETQ. J lost 0 bases, V lost 3 bases, and 5 bases had no gene match. This CDR3 is 15 amino acids long. This chain's CDR3 is CASSYGQGLSYEQYF. The sequenced part of the CDR3 DNA is TGCGCCAGCAGCTATGGACAGGGCCTCTCCTACGAG.

This clone was detected a few times. The sequence runs out 3 residues before the end of the CDR3; the remainder is reconstructed from the germline J gene. The gene calls are TRBV6-1 and TRBJ1-1; D not certain. The V gene's germline CDR1 is MNHNS and CDR2 SASEGT. CDR3 length: 12 amino acids. The chain's CDR3 is CASSEGPRTAFF. The CDR3 DNA, read in part, is TGTGCCAGCAGTGAAGGGCCCCGTACG.

Remarks on this clone: The read ends 3 residues before the CDR3 terminus; that terminus is restored from the germline J gene. The chain combines TRBV19 with TRBJ2-3, with D possibly being TRBD1 or TRBD2 (5 bases each). This CDR3 is built from 16 residues. Per germline, CDR1 LNHDA and CDR2 SQIVND (reference sequence). CDR3 protein: CASSIVRGSGNQPQYF. Partial CDR3 DNA: TGTGCCAGTAGTATAGTGAGGGGTTCCGGCAATCAGCCG.

The table lists this clone with a few counts. The sequenced fragment ends 3 residues before the CDR3 boundary, so the rest is inferred from the germline J gene. This rearrangement joins TRBV5-1 to TRBJ2-7; 13 nucleotides align to TRBD2. The J segment lost 6 bases and the V segment lost 2 bases, leaving 8 bases of the junction unmatched. The CDR3 has 16 amino acids. Germline V gene data show CDR1 as SGHRS and CDR2 as YFSETQ. CDR3 sequence reads: CASSFSGTSGVGEQYF. The sequenced part of the CDR3 DNA is TGCGCCAGCAGCTTTTCCGGGACTAGCGGGGTCGGCGAG. The variable domain in full, completed from reference TRBV5-1 and TRBJ2-7, reads KAGVTQTPRYLIKTRGQQVTLSCSPISGHRSVSWYQQTPGQGLQFLFEYFSETQRNKGNFPGRFSGRQFSNSRSEMNVSTLELGDSALYLCASSFSGTSGVGEQYFGPGTRLTVT.

This clone was observed many times. The read terminates 3 residues ahead of where the CDR3 ends, so the germline J gene completes it. The rearrangement uses TRBV10-1 and TRBJ2-4; D is uncertain. The CDR3 contains 17 residues. The ends were cut back, 2 bases at V and 5 bases at J, with 19 bases in the middle. Germline CDR1 is WNHNN and CDR2 is SYGVQD (reference sequence). The CDR3 region is CASSEGLISHEENIQYF. CDR3 bases read: TGCGCCAGCAGTGAGGGCCTAATTAGCCATGAGGAAAACATT.

This clone has at least ten counts. The CDR3 is cut off 3 residues early in the read; its end comes from the germline J gene. V gene TRBV20-1 combines with J gene TRBJ2-1; 10 positions agree with TRBD2. V shed 4 bases, J shed 8 bases, and the junction held 17 bases outside the gene matches. Germline values: CDR1 DFQATT, CDR2 SNEGSKA (reference sequence). The CDR3 totals 17 residues. CDR3 bases read: TGCAGTGCTACCGGCGGGGGGGGACTAGCGCCATTGGATGAG. Translating gives CSATGGGGLAPLDE. The entire CDR3 protein is CSATGGGGLAPLDEQFF.

This clone was observed a handful of times. A read error may produce the germline difference seen at one junction end. The observed sequence ends 3 residues before the CDR3 terminus, with the missing tail filled in from the germline J gene. This chain joins TRBV7-9 and TRBJ1-2; TRBD1 matches 8 bases. This CDR3 comprises 11 residues. The germline CDR1 and CDR2 sequences are SEHNR and FQNEAQ (reference sequence). CDR3 bases read: TGTTCCAGCAGCTACAGGGGGACC. Translation: CSSSYRGT. The CDR3 as a whole reads CSSSYRGTYTF.

This clone was observed many times. The CDR3 sequence: CASSFLGSNQPQHF. The covered CDR3 bases are TGTGCCAGCAGCTTCTTAGGGAGCAATCAGCCC. The chain uses TRBV11-2 and TRBJ1-5; D gene uncertain. The sequence runs out 3 residues before the end of the CDR3; the remainder is reconstructed from the germline J gene. CDR3 length: 14 amino acids. Germline V gives CDR1 SGHAT, CDR2 FQNNGV. Between the trimmed V and J ends, which lost 3 bases and 1 base, there was a span of 7 bases.

This clone was counted many times. CDR3 in amino acids: CASSDAGAGGTDTQYF. The CDR3 bases that were read are TGTGCCAGCAGTGACGCAGGGGCTGGTGGTACAGATACG. The chain recombines TRBV6-4 with TRBJ2-3; D perhaps matches TRBD1 (6 bases). The CDR3 is cut off 3 residues early in the read; its end comes from the germline J gene. CDR3 length equals 16 residues. The V end lost 2 bases, the J end lost 3 bases, and 15 bases lay between the germline ends. Looked up from germline, CDR1 is MRHNA and CDR2 is SNTAGT.

This clone was picked up many times. Coverage ceases 3 residues before the CDR3 finishes, and the germline J gene fills in the end. J is TRBJ2-1 and V is TRBV28; 9 bases are a match to TRBD1. V was clipped by 5 bases and J by 9 bases; unmatched bases: 11. Germline V gene lookup returns CDR1 MDHEN and CDR2 SYDVKM. The CDR3 is 15 residues long. The DNA read from the CDR3 is TGTGCCAGCAGTCGCGCAGGGACAGGGAGGGGTGAG. It yields the protein CASSRAGTGRGE. The whole CDR3 protein is CASSRAGTGRGEQFF.

Ten or more counts support this clone. The CDR3 goes on 3 residues after the read ends, and that part is filled in from the germline J gene. The chain recombines TRBV9 with TRBJ2-6; tentative D call: TRBD2 (5 bases). The CDR3 loop spans 17 amino acids. V lost 5 bases and J 0 bases, leaving 15 bases between the germline ends. Germline CDR1 SGDLS, CDR2 YYNGEE. The sequenced part of the CDR3 DNA is TGTGCCAGCAGTCCCCCCGGGGTCGGCTCTGGGGCCAACGTC. Translated, it gives CASSPPGVGSGANV. The entire CDR3 reads CASSPPGVGSGANVLTF.

This clone was recorded at least ten times. The CDR3 goes on 3 residues after the read ends, and that part is filled in from the germline J gene. The rearrangement joins TRBV7-9 to TRBJ1-2; TRBD1 is a possible D gene (6 bases). There are 15 residues in the CDR3. Germline lookup yields CDR1 SEHNR and CDR2 FQNEAQ (reference sequence). The germline V and J ends were trimmed by 0 bases and 4 bases, with 12 bases remaining between them. The CDR3 DNA, read in part, is TGTGCCAGCAGCTTAGCGCAGGGGTCTAGCTATGGC. As protein: CASSLAQGSSYG. The entire CDR3 protein reads CASSLAQGSSYGYTF.

This clone was seen at least ten times. Read data end 3 residues before the CDR3 end; the end is taken from the germline J gene. The chain carries TRBV7-9 and TRBJ2-1; the D gene is possibly TRBD2 (6 bases). Trimming removed 6 bases from V and 3 bases from J, with 12 bases in between. The V gene's germline CDR1 is SEHNR and CDR2 FQNEAQ (reference sequence). The CDR3 has 14 residues. The CDR3 DNA, read in part, is TGTGCCAGCAGTCGCCGGGACTTCTACAATGAG. Its translation is CASSRRDFYNE. The complete CDR3 protein is CASSRRDFYNEQFF.

In its sample, this clone ranks as medium-sized. The DNA ends 3 residues before the CDR3 does, and the rest of the CDR3 is filled in from the germline J gene. J is TRBJ2-2 and V is TRBV28; possible D gene TRBD2, 6 bases. From germline, CDR1 is MDHEN and CDR2 SYDVKM. V lost 2 bases, J lost 7 bases, and 17 bases lay in between. This CDR3 region has 16 residues. Partial CDR3 DNA: TGTGCCAGCAGTTTACGAGAGCGGGCGTCGGTCGGGGAG. Protein sequence: CASSLRERASVGE. The entire CDR3 protein is CASSLRERASVGELFF.